The 13 T cell receptor beta chains below were found in one sample sequenced in a study of blood T cell repertoires in COVID-19. Assay: immunoSEQ multiplex PCR; the TCRdb copy retains only in-frame clones and omits some. The top ten clones hold about 1% of a sample with 220,000 or so clones, 90% of them seen once. Sequencing input: PBMCs or T cells enriched from blood (not recorded which). Receptors were obtained from a middle-aged man who had been exposed to COVID-19.

This sequence joins TRBV5-1 and TRBJ1-4, with TRBD1 matching over 10 bases. The germline V gene has CDR1 SGHRS and CDR2 YFSETQ. The CDR3 is 14 amino acids. V gave up 4 bases and J gave up 7 bases; unmatched junction bases: 4. CDR3 residues: CASSGTGVSEKLFF. CDR3 sequence (DNA): TGCGCCAGCAGCGGGACAGGGGTTTCTGAAAAACTGTTTTTT.

The chain recombines TRBV24-1 with TRBJ2-3, with a weak D call TRBD1 (5 bases). This CDR3 spans 15 amino acids. V shed 6 bases and J shed 0 bases, with 12 bases lying between them. In germline, CDR1 is KGHDR, CDR2 SFDVKD. CDR3 nucleotides: TGTGCCACCAGTCCGACAGAGACTAGCACAGATACGCAGTATTTT. This gives the protein CATSPTETSTDTQYF.

The chain links TRBV4-1 to TRBJ1-4; the D gene is possibly TRBD1 (5 bases). CDR3 size: 18 residues. Germline V CDR1 and CDR2: MGHRA, YSYEKL. V was clipped by 4 bases and J by 2 bases, with 20 bases between them. The CDR3 spells CASSPSGVRGGTNEKLFF. The CDR3 nucleotides read TGCGCCAGCAGCCCGAGCGGCGTCCGTGGGGGGACTAATGAAAAACTGTTTTTT.

V usage is TRBV28 and J usage is TRBJ1-4; D uncertain. This CDR3 is 12 amino acids long. CDR1 is MDHEN and CDR2 is SYDVKM in the germline V gene. V was trimmed by 3 bases and J by 5 bases, leaving 4 bases between them. CDR3 residues: CASSFRNEKLFF. CDR3 DNA sequence: TGTGCCAGCAGTTTTCGGAATGAAAAACTGTTTTTT. Complete variable domain (other parts from reference TRBV28 and TRBJ1-4): DVKVTQSSRYLVKRTGEKVFLECVQDMDHENMFWYRQDPGLGLRLIYFSYDVKMKEKGDIPEGYSVSREKKERFSLILESASTNQTSMYLCASSFRNEKLFFGSGTQLSVL.

The chain employs TRBV10-3 and TRBJ2-5; weak D call: TRBD2 (7 bases). The germline V and J ends were trimmed by 8 bases and 3 bases, with 22 bases remaining between them. In germline, CDR1 is ENHRY, CDR2 SYGVKD. The CDR3 loop spans 16 amino acids. The CDR3 spells CAIWGGRDYIKETQYF. The CDR3 DNA follows: TGTGCCATCTGGGGGGGCAGGGACTACATAAAAGAGACCCAGTACTTC.

The V call is TRBV7-9, the J call TRBJ1-4; D ambiguous. V was pared by 5 bases and J by 3 bases, with 13 bases between. The CDR3 has 15 residues. Looked up from germline, CDR1 is SEHNR and CDR2 is FQNEAQ (reference sequence). In nucleotides, the CDR3 is TGTGCCAGCAGCCTAGAGAGGATGCCTAATGAAAAACTGTTTTTT. This translates into CASSLERMPNEKLFF.

V and J are TRBV27 and TRBJ2-3; 9 bases fit TRBD1. Trimming removed 6 bases from V and 1 base from J; junction bases left unmatched: 5. The germline gives CDR1 MNHEY, CDR2 SMNVEV (reference sequence). The CDR3 length is 15 residues. CDR3 bases: TGTGCCAGCAGCTGGGACAGGGACCGCACAGATACGCAGTATTTT. This encodes CASSWDRDRTDTQYF.

The chain has TRBV18 and TRBJ1-2; D is uncertain. This CDR3 has 14 amino acids. Between the trimmed V and J ends, which lost 1 base and 6 bases, there was a span of 12 bases. From germline, CDR1 is KGHSH and CDR2 LQKENI. The chain's CDR3 is CASSPRYQVDGYTF. CDR3 sequence (DNA): TGTGCCAGCTCACCACGGTATCAGGTGGATGGCTACACCTTC. Combining the CDR3 with reference TRBV18 and TRBJ1-2 gives the whole variable domain NAGVMQNPRHLVRRRGQEARLRCSPMKGHSHVYWYRQLPEEGLKFMVYLQKENIIDESGMPKERFSAEFPKEGPSILRIQQVVRGDSAAYFCASSPRYQVDGYTFGSGTRLTVV.

V and J are TRBV11-2 and TRBJ1-5; no firm D call. V lost 5 bases to trimming and J lost 6 bases, with 11 bases between them. Germline CDR1 is SGHAT and CDR2 is FQNNGV. The CDR3 consists of 13 residues. CDR3 sequence reads: CASSLTRSQPQHF. CDR3 sequence (DNA): TGTGCCAGCAGCCTTACACGGAGTCAGCCCCAGCATTTT.

The V call is TRBV27, the J call TRBJ1-1, with D unclear. Trimming removed 5 bases at V and 1 base at J, with 5 bases between. CDR1 MNHEY and CDR2 SMNVEV come from the germline V gene (reference sequence). CDR3 size: 12 residues. The CDR3 bases are TGTGCCAGCAGTACAGCGAACACTGAAGCTTTCTTT. Its protein product is CASSTANTEAFF.

V is TRBV10-3 and J is TRBJ1-6, with D possibly being TRBD1 (6 bases). Germline V gene lookup returns CDR1 ENHRY and CDR2 SYGVKD. Trimming left V 8 bases short and J 4 bases short, with 9 bases between. CDR3 length equals 13 residues. CDR3 in DNA: TGTGCCATCGGGGGCATATATAATTCACCCCTCCACTTT. Translating it yields CAIGGIYNSPLHF.

The genes are TRBV28 and TRBJ2-3; the D gene is possibly TRBD2 (6 bases). The germline V and J ends were trimmed by 5 bases and 0 bases, with 15 bases remaining between them. The CDR3 runs 16 residues. In germline, CDR1 is MDHEN, CDR2 SYDVKM. CDR3 in amino acids: CASSLAGRGSTDTQYF. CDR3 sequence (DNA): TGTGCCAGCAGTCTCGCCGGGCGGGGAAGCACAGATACGCAGTATTTT. The full variable domain, in which reference TRBV28 and TRBJ2-3 provide the parts outside the CDR3, is DVKVTQSSRYLVKRTGEKVFLECVQDMDHENMFWYRQDPGLGLRLIYFSYDVKMKEKGDIPEGYSVSREKKERFSLILESASTNQTSMYLCASSLAGRGSTDTQYFGPGTRLTVL.

V and J are TRBV28 and TRBJ2-1; 8 bases align to TRBD2. CDR1 is MDHEN, CDR2 SYDVKM, per germline. The CDR3 contains 14 residues. Trimming cost V 4 bases and J 10 bases; bases outside gene matches: 9. The CDR3 sequence is CASSWGLGLREQFF. CDR3 coding DNA: TGTGCCAGCAGTTGGGGACTAGGATTGAGGGAGCAGTTCTTC.